This TCR beta chain derives from a study of early stage breast cancer tumors. Trimming left V 5 bases short and J 4 bases short, with 5 bases between. The CDR3 runs to 11 residues. CDR1 is MDHEN, CDR2 SYDVKM, per germline. Clones were read by immunoSEQ multiplex PCR, and TCRdb kept only the in-frame ones, dropping some. The sample carries roughly 30,000 clones, 80% recorded once. V gene TRBV28 combines with J gene TRBJ1-2; D not certain. This clonotype was obtained from a person between 60 and 69 years old with breast cancer. The sequenced sample was blood. As DNA, the CDR3 is TGTGCCAGCAGTCACAGCTATGGCTACACCTTC. It translates to CASSHSYGYTF.